This T cell receptor beta chain came from a study of T-cell memory formation after mild COVID-19. Study as a whole: Largely, the TCR clusters proved donor specific.

Study-level points and caveats: A subset of responding clones appeared in pre-infection memory, suggesting cross-reactive memory joined.

V lost 6 bases to trimming and J lost 0 bases, with 10 bases between them. The CDR3 runs to 14 residues. Germline V lookup: CDR1 SGHRS, CDR2 YFSETQ. TCRdb itself ran the 5' RACE reads through MiXCR, one entry per CDR3 protein. The profile shows about 340,000 distinct CDR3 sequences, 13% of them singletons. This clonotype was seen repeatedly, ten times or more. Antigen: not known. Material: PBMCs or a T cell subset sorted from them (not recorded which). The chain recombines TRBV5-1 with TRBJ2-1; TRBD1 or TRBD2 may be the D gene (5 bases each). This clonotype originated in a man between 18 and 35 years old who had mild COVID-19 (a few samples of this study predate the infection). Cell type and time point are not known. For the CDR3, the DNA is TGCGCCAGCAATAGGGACCGCTCCTACAATGAGCAGTTCTTC. Protein sequence: CASNRDRSYNEQFF.